What follows are 19 T cell receptor beta chains derived from one specimen sequenced in a study of T-cell reconstitution after alpha-beta-depleted transplantation in children. This sample's TCRbeta library carried unique molecular identifier barcodes. MiXCR, run by TCRdb on the PCR reads, gives a single entry per CDR3 protein. Of hundreds of thousands of distinct CDR3 sequences listed, approximately 16% are singletons. Here the sequenced sample was PBMCs from the stem cell graft donor, taken from the stem cell graft. The receptor source for this set is a human donor who donated a stem cell graft to a child with acute lymphoblastic leukemia.

The chain is built from TRBV9 and TRBJ2-7; no clear D. The V gene's germline CDR1 is SGDLS and CDR2 YYNGEE. The V end lost 0 bases, the J end lost 3 bases, and 10 bases lay between the germline ends. The CDR3 loop spans 14 amino acids. This chain's CDR3 is CASSVGGTGYEQYF. Here the CDR3 DNA reads TGTGCCAGCAGCGTAGGTGGAACTGGCTACGAGCAGTACTTC.

The V call is TRBV7-9, the J call TRBJ2-7; TRBD2 might be the D (6 bases). CDR1 and CDR2 from the germline V gene are SEHNR and FQNEAQ (reference sequence). Trimming removed 6 bases from V and 4 bases from J, with 13 bases in between. The CDR3 spans 13 residues. The CDR3 bases are TGTGCCAGCAGTTCCAGGGAGGCGTACGAGCAGTACTTC. This sequence encodes CASSSREAYEQYF.

This clonotype showed up just a few times. The chain links TRBV6-4 to TRBJ1-4, with 9 bases lining up with TRBD1. V lost 1 base and J lost 5; bases outside the gene matches: 8. This CDR3 is 17 amino acids long. Germline CDR1 is MRHNA and CDR2 is SNTAGT. The CDR3 sequence is CASSDLMVGTGNEKLFF. The CDR3 DNA sequence: TGTGCCAGCAGTGACTTAATGGTTGGGACAGGGAATGAAAAACTGTTTTTT.

This chain connects TRBV19 to TRBJ2-1; 14 bases match TRBD2. Per the germline V gene, CDR1 is LNHDA and CDR2 is SQIVND (reference sequence). CDR3 size: 18 residues. V lost 4 bases, J lost 2 bases, and 7 bases stayed unmatched. The CDR3 is CASSTLGTSGSTYNEQFF. CDR3 sequence (DNA): TGTGCCAGTAGTACCCTCGGGACTAGCGGGAGTACCTACAATGAGCAGTTCTTC.

This clonotype was detected ten times or more. This sequence joins TRBV18 and TRBJ2-7; TRBD1 matches 11 bases. Germline V lookup: CDR1 KGHSH, CDR2 LQKENI. The junction had 6 bases not matched to a gene; V was cut back by 6 bases and J by 5 bases. CDR3 length: 14 amino acids. The CDR3 region is CASSPGQGVHEQYF. The DNA of the CDR3 is TGTGCCAGCTCCCCGGGACAGGGGGTGCACGAGCAGTACTTC.

The chain couples TRBV7-3 to TRBJ2-1; 8 bases fit TRBD2. CDR1 SGHTA and CDR2 FQGTGA come from the germline V gene. CDR3 length equals 15 residues. Losses at the gene ends were 4 bases for V and 2 bases for J; bases not matched to a gene: 4. CDR3 in amino acids: CASSYTSGPYNEQFF. The CDR3 bases are TGTGCCAGCAGCTACACTAGCGGCCCCTACAATGAGCAGTTCTTC.

J is TRBJ2-7 and V is TRBV13; 9 bases are a match to TRBD1. The CDR3 is 15 amino acids. Germline V CDR1 and CDR2: PRHDT, FYEKMQ (reference sequence). V lost 4 bases to trimming and J lost 3 bases; unmatched junction nucleotides: 7. The DNA of the CDR3 is TGTGCCAGCAGCTCTCGCCGGGACAGGGTCTACGAGCAGTACTTC. Translating it yields CASSSRRDRVYEQYF.

The rearrangement uses TRBV9 and TRBJ2-3, with 8 bases aligning to TRBD1. Germline CDR1 and CDR2: SGDLS and YYNGEE. V shed 3 bases, J shed 4 bases, and the junction held 4 bases outside the gene matches. The CDR3 contains 14 residues. CDR3 in amino acids: CASSAGGPADTQYF. CDR3 sequence (DNA): TGTGCCAGCAGCGCAGGGGGCCCGGCAGATACGCAGTATTTT.

This sequence joins TRBV20-1 and TRBJ2-1; D is unresolved. The CDR3 length is 14 residues. Trimming stripped 2 bases from V and 8 bases from J, with 16 bases between. CDR1 is DFQATT and CDR2 is SNEGSKA in the germline V gene (reference sequence). The CDR3 sequence: CSARTPFQDDEQFF. For the CDR3, the DNA is TGCAGTGCTAGAACCCCTTTTCAAGATGATGAGCAGTTCTTC.

The rearrangement links TRBV5-1 to TRBJ2-1; 14 positions match TRBD2. Trimming at V came to 4 bases and at J to 4 bases, leaving 16 bases not matched to a gene. Per the germline V gene, CDR1 is SGHRS and CDR2 is YFSETQ. The CDR3 runs 20 residues. CDR3 sequence: CASSPGTSGSKRDPYNEQFF. As DNA, the CDR3 is TGCGCCAGCAGCCCAGGGACTAGCGGGAGTAAGAGGGACCCTTACAATGAGCAGTTCTTC.

The chain couples TRBV20-1 to TRBJ2-3; the D gene is possibly TRBD1 (6 bases). V lost 4 bases to trimming and J lost 0 bases, with 11 bases between them. Looked up from germline, CDR1 is DFQATT and CDR2 is SNEGSKA (reference sequence). The CDR3 is 14 amino acids. The CDR3 reads CSANRDTSTDTQYF. CDR3 DNA: TGCAGTGCTAATCGGGACACGAGCACAGATACGCAGTATTTT.

Concerning this clonotype itself: A read error may account for a junction end that differs from germline. The rearrangement links TRBV3-1 to TRBJ2-7, with 8 bases matching TRBD2. Germline V gene lookup returns CDR1 LGHDT and CDR2 YNNKEL (reference sequence). The CDR3 extends over 17 amino acids. CDR3 sequence (DNA): TGTGCCTGCAGCCAAGATCGGGCGGGAGGACACCCTTACGAGCAGTACTTC. Its protein product is CACSQDRAGGHPYEQYF.

The chain couples TRBV7-9 to TRBJ2-3; D is undetermined. The CDR3 runs to 14 residues. V dropped 4 bases and J dropped 0 bases, with 8 bases sitting between them. Germline V CDR1 and CDR2: SEHNR, FQNEAQ (reference sequence). This chain's CDR3 is CASSSTHSTDTQYF. The CDR3 region has the DNA TGTGCCAGCAGCTCGACACATAGCACAGATACGCAGTATTTT.

This clonotype occurred a few times. V and J are TRBV5-1 and TRBJ2-3; 9 nucleotides align to TRBD1. With 4 bases clipped from V and 6 bases from J, the junction kept 6 bases outside the gene matches. CDR1 is SGHRS and CDR2 is YFSETQ in the germline V gene. The CDR3 consists of 14 residues. The CDR3 DNA reads as TGCGCCAGCAGCACTTTACAGGGGGCCGATACGCAGTATTTT. Translated, it gives CASSTLQGADTQYF.

This clonotype was seen more than once but under ten times. The chain carries TRBV9 and TRBJ2-3, with D possibly TRBD1 on 6 matching bases. V lost 4 bases to trimming and J lost 4 bases, with 13 bases between them. From germline, CDR1 is SGDLS and CDR2 YYNGEE. The CDR3 has 14 residues. CDR3 in DNA: TGTGCCAGCAGCACCCAACAGGGCGCAGATACGCAGTATTTT. The encoded protein is CASSTQQGADTQYF.

The rearrangement uses TRBV5-1 and TRBJ1-1; 7 bases fit TRBD1. Trimming at V came to 9 bases and at J to 2 bases, leaving 10 bases not matched to a gene. The CDR3 has 14 residues. The germline gives CDR1 SGHRS, CDR2 YFSETQ. CDR3 coding DNA: TGCGCCACGCGACCACAGGGGACAAACACTGAAGCTTTCTTT. It specifies CATRPQGTNTEAFF.

The V call is TRBV29-1, the J call TRBJ2-1; tentative D call: TRBD1 (5 bases). V lost 6 bases and J 6 bases, leaving 15 bases between the germline ends. Germline V CDR1 and CDR2: SQVTM, ANQGSEA. CDR3 length: 13 amino acids. CDR3 nucleotides: TGCAGCGTCGAACTGGGCAGGGTCAATGAGCAGTTCTTC. As protein: CSVELGRVNEQFF.

This clonotype appeared a few times. This sequence joins TRBV7-9 and TRBJ1-3; tentative D call: TRBD1 (5 bases). The ends were cut back, 4 bases at V and 9 bases at J, with 13 bases in the middle. CDR1 and CDR2 (germline): SEHNR, FQNEAQ (reference sequence). The CDR3 has 13 amino acids. The CDR3 protein is CASSSTGGGTIYF. DNA for the CDR3: TGTGCCAGCAGCTCCACAGGCGGCGGCACCATATATTTT.

This clonotype appeared a few times. The rearrangement links TRBV5-6 to TRBJ2-3, with TRBD1 matching 9 bases. This CDR3 spans 17 amino acids. Germline CDR1 reads SGHDT; CDR2 reads YYEEEE. V lost 0 bases and J lost 9; bases outside the gene matches: 14. CDR3 sequence reads: CASSLDRGLAQGRTQYF. DNA of the CDR3: TGTGCCAGCAGCTTGGACAGGGGGCTTGCCCAGGGTAGGACGCAGTATTTT. Looking up the rest from reference TRBV5-6 and TRBJ2-3 gives the full variable domain: DAGVTQSPTHLIKTRGQQVTLRCSPKSGHDTVSWYQQALGQGPQFIFQYYEEEERQRGNFPDRFSGHQFPNYSSELNVNALLLGDSALYLCASSLDRGLAQGRTQYFGPGTRLTVL.